This T cell receptor (beta chain) was profiled in a study of shared clonotypes between healthy human individuals. Points from the study as a whole: Unshared clonotypes carried lower generation probabilities than those common to all four donors. With several donors compared, roughly 4.9% of naive CD4 clonotypes were shared.

The naive CD8 subset, CD45RO-negative cells positively selected for CCR7, excluded terminally differentiated effector memory CD45RA+ cells. CDR1 MGHRA and CDR2 YSYEKL come from the germline V gene. The CDR3 contains 15 residues. Trimming cost V 1 base and J 0 bases, with 8 bases left between them. As regards this clone: Its specificity is unknown.

An assay was performed, and its level was deep. Libraries were prepared by immunoSEQ multiplex PCR; TCRdb keeps only in-frame clonotypes and omits some of them. The repertoire holds roughly 2 million clones, with approximately 94% as singletons. V is TRBV4-1 and J is TRBJ2-3, with unresolved D. This TCR came from a man aged 18-30 years in good health. The sample taken for sequencing was naive CD8+ T cells sorted from blood. The CDR3 sequence: CASSQGSTSTDTQYF. Written as DNA, the CDR3 is TGCGCCAGCAGCCAAGGTTCCACTAGCACAGATACGCAGTATTTT.